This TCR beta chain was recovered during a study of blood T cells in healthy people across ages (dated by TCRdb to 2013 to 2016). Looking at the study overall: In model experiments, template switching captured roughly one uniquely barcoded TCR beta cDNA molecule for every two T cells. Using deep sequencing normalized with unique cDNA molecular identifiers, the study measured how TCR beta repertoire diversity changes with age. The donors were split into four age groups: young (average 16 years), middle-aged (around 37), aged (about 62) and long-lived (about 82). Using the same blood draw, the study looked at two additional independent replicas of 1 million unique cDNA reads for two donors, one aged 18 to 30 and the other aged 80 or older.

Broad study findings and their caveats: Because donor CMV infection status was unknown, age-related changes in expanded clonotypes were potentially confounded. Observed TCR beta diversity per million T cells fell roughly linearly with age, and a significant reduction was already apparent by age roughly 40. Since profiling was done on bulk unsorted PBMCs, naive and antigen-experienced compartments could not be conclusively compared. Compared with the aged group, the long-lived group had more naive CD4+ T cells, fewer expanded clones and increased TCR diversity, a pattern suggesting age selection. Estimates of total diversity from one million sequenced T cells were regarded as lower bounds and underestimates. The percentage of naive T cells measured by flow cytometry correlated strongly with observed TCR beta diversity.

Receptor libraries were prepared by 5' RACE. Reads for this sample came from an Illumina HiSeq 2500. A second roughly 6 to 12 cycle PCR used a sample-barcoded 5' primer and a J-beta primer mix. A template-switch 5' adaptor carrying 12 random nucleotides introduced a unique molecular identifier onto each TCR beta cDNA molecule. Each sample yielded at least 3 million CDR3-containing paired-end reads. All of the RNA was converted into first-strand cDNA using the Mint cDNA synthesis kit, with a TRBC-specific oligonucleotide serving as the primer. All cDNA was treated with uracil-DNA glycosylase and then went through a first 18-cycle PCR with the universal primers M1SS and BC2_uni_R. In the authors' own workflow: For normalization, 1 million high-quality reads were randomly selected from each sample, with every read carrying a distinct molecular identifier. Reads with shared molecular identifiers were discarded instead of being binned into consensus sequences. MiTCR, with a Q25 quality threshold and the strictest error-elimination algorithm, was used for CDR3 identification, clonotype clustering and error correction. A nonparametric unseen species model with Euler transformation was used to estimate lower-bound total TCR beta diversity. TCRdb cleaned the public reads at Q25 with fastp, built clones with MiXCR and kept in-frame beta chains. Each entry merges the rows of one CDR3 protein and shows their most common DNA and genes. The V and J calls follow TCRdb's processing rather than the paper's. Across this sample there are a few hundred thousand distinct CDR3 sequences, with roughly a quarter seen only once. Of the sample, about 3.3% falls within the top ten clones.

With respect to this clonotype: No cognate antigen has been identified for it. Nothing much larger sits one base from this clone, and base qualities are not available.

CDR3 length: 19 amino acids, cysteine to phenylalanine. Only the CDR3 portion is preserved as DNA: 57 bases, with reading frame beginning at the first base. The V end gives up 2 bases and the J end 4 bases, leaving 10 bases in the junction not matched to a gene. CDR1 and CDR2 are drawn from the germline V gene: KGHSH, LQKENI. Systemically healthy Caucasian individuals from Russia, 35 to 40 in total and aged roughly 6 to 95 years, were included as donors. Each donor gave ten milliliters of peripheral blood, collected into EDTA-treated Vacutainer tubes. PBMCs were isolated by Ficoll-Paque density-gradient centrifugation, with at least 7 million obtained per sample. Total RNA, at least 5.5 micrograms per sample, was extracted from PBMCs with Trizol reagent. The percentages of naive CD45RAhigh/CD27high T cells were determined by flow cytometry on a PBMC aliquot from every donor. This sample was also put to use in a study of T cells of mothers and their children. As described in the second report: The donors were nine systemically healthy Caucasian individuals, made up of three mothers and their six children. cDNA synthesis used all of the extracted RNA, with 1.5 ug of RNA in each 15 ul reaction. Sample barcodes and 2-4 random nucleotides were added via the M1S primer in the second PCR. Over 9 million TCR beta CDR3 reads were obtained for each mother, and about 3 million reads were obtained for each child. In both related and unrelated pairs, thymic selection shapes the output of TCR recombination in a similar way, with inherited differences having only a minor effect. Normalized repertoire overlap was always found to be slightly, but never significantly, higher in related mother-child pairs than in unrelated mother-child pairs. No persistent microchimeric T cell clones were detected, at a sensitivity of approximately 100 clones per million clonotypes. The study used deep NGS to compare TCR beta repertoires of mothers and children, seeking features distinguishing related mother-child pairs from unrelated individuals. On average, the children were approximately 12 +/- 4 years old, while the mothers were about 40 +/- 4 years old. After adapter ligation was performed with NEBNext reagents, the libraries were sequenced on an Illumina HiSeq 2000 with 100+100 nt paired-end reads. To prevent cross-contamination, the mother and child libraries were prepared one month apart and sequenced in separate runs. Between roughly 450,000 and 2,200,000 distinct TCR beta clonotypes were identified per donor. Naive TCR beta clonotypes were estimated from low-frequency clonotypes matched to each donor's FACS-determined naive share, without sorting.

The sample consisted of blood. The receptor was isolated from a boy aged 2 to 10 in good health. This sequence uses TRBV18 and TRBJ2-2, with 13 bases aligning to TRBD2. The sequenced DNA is TGTGCCAGCTCACCAAGTATCACTAGCGGGAGGGCCACCACCGGGGAGCTGTTTTTT. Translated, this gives CASSPSITSGRATTGELFF.